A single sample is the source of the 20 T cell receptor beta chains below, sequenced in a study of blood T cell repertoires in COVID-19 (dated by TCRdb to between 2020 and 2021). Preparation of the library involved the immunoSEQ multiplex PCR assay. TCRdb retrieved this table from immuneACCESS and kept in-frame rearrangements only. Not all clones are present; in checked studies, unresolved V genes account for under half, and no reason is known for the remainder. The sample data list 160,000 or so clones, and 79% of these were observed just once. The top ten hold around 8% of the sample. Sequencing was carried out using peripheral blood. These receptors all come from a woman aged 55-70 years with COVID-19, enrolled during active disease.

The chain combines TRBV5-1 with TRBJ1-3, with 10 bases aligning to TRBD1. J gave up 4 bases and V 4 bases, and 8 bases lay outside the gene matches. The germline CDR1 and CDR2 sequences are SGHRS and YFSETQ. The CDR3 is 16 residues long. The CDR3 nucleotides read TGCGCCAGCAGCCCGGGGGACAGGGGTTACGGAAACACCATATATTTT. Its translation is CASSPGDRGYGNTIYF.

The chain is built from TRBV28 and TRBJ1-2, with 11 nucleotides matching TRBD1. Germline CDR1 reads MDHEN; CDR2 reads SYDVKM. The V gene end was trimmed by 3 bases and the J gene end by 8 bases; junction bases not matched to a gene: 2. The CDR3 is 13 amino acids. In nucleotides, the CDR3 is TGTGCCAGCAGTTTTCGGGACAGGGGGGGCTACACCTTC. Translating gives CASSFRDRGGYTF.

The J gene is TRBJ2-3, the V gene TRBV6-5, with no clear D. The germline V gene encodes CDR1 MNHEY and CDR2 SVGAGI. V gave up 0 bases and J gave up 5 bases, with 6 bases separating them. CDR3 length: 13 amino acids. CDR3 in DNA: TGTGCCAGCAGTTACTCCCAGGTAGATACGCAGTATTTT. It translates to CASSYSQVDTQYF.

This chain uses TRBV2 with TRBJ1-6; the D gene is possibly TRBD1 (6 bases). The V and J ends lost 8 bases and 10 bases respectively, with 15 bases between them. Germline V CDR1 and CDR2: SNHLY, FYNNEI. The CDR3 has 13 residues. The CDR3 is CASWVGGGSPLHF. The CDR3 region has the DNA TGTGCCAGCTGGGTAGGGGGTGGGTCACCCCTCCACTTT. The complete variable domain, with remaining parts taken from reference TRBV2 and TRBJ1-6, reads EPEVTQTPSHQVTQMGQEVILRCVPISNHLYFYWYRQILGQKVEFLVSFYNNEISEKSEIFDDQFSVERPDGSNFTLKIRSTKLEDSAMYFCASWVGGGSPLHFGNGTRLTVT.

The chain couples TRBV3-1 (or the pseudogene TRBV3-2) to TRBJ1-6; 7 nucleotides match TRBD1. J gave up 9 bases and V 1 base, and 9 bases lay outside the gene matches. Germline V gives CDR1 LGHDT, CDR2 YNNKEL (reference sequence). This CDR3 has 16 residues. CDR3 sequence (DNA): TGTGCCAGCAGCCAAGCCCAGACAGGGAGAGGTTCACCCCTCCACTTT. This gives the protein CASSQAQTGRGSPLHF.

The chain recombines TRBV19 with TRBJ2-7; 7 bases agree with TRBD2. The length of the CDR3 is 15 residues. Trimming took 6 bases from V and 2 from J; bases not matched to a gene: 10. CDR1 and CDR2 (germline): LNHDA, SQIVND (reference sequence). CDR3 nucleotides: TGTGCCAGTAGCCCCCGAACTAGCGCGACCTACGAGCAGTACTTC. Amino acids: CASSPRTSATYEQYF.

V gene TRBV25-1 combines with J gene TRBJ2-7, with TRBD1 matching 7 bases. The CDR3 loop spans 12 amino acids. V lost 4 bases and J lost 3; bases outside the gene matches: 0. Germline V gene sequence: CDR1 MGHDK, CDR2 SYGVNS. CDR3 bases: TGTGCCAGCAGTGGGACAGGCTACGAGCAGTACTTC. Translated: CASSGTGYEQYF.

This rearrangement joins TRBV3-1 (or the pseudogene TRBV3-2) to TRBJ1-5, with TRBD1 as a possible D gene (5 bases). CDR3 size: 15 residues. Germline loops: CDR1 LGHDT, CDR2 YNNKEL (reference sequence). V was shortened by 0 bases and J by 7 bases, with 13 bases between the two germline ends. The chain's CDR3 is CASSQDRSQGQPQHF. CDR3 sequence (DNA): TGTGCCAGCAGCCAAGATCGCAGCCAGGGCCAGCCCCAGCATTTT.

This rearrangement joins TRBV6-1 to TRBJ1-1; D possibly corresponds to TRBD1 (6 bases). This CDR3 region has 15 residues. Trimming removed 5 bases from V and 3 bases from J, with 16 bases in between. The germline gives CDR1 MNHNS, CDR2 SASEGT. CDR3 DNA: TGTGCCAGCAGTTCCACAGGGAGGGGCGACACTGAAGCTTTCTTT. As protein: CASSSTGRGDTEAFF.

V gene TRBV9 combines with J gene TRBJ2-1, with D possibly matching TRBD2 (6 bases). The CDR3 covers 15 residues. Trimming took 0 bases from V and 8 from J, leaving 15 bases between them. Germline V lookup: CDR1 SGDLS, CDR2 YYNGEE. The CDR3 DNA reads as TGTGCCAGCAGCGTAGGGGGAATGGGGGAGGATGAGCAGTTCTTC. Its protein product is CASSVGGMGEDEQFF.

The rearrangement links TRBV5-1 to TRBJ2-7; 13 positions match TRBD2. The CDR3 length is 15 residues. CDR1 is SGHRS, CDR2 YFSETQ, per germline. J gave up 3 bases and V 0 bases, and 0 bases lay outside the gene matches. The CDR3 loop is CASSLGTSGSYEQYF. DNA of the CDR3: TGCGCCAGCAGCTTGGGGACTAGCGGGAGCTACGAGCAGTACTTC.

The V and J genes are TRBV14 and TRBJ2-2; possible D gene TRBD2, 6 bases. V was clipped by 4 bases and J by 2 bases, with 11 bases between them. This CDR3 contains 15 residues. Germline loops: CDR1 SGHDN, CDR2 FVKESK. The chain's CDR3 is CASSRLGGNTGELFF. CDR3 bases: TGTGCCAGCAGCCGGCTCGGGGGTAACACCGGGGAGCTGTTTTTT.

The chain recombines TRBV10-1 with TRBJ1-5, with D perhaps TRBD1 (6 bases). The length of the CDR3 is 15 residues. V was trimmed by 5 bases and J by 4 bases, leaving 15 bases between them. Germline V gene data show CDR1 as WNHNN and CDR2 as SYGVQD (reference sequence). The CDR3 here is CASSTQGHLNQPQHF. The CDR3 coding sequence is TGCGCCAGCAGTACACAGGGACACCTTAATCAGCCCCAGCATTTT.

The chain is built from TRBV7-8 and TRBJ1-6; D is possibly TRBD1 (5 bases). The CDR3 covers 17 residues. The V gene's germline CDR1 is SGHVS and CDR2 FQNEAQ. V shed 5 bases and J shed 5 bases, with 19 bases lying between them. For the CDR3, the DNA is TGTGCCAGCAGCCCTGGACACGTTCGGCTAGATAATTCACCCCTCCACTTT. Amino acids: CASSPGHVRLDNSPLHF.

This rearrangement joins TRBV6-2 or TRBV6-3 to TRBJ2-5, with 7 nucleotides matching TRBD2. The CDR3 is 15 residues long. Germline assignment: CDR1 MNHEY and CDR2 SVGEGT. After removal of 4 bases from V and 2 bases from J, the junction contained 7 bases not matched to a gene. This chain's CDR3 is CASSFGAGRQETQYF. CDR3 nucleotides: TGTGCCAGCAGTTTCGGAGCGGGGAGACAAGAGACCCAGTACTTC.

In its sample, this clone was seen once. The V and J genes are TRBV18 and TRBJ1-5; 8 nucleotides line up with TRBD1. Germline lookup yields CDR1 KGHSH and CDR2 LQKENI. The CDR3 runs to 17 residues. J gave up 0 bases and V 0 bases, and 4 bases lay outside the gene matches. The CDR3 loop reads CASSPPGDRRSNQPQHF. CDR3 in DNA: TGTGCCAGCTCACCACCGGGGGACAGGCGTAGCAATCAGCCCCAGCATTTT.

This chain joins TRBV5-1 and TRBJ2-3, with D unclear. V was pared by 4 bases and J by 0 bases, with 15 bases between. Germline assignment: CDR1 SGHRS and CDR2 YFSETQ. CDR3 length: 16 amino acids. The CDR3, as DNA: TGCGCCAGCAGCCCGGCGGTGGCCGCTAGCACAGATACGCAGTATTTT. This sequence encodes CASSPAVAASTDTQYF.

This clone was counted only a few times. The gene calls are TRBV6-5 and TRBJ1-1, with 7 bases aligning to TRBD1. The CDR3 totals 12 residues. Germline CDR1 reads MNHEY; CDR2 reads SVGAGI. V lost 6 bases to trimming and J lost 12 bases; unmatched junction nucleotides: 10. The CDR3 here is CASSLDRRQTFF. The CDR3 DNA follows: TGTGCCAGCAGCCTGGACAGGCGGCAGACTTTCTTT.

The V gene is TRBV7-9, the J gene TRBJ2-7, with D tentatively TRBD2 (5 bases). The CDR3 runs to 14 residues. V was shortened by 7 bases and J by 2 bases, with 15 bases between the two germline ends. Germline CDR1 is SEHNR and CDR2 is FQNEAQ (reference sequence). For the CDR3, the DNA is TGTGCCAGCACCCCGGACTCTCCCCCCTACGAGCAGTACGTC. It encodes CASTPDSPPYEQYV.

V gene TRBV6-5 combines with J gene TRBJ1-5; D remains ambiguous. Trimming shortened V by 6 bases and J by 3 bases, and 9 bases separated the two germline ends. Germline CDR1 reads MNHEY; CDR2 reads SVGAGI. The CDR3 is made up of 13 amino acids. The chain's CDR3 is CASSAEHNQPQHF. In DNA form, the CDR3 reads TGTGCCAGCAGCGCTGAGCACAATCAGCCCCAGCATTTT.